This T cell receptor (beta chain) was sequenced for a study of T-cell memory formation after mild COVID-19. Overall study results and limits: Whereas later expanders leaned CD4+, clones contracting day 15 to 85 showed a balanced CD4/CD8 makeup.

The V and J ends lost 3 bases and 3 bases respectively, with 17 bases between them. The CDR3 extends over 17 amino acids. The germline V gene has CDR1 SGHTA and CDR2 FQGNSA. Only a few counts were recorded for this clonotype. What it binds is unknown. TCR alpha and TCR beta cDNA libraries carrying sample barcodes and UMIs came from 5'RACE with constant-segment primers. TCRdb re-called the 5' RACE reads through MiXCR, storing one row per CDR3 protein. This sample yields some 250,000 distinct CDR3 sequences, of which 9.4% are seen a single time; 20% to 25% belongs to the top ten. The chain has TRBV7-2 and TRBJ2-2; D gene unclear. The receptor was derived from a man between 18 and 29 years old who had mild COVID-19 (a few samples of this study predate the infection). Cell type and time point are not known. Material: PBMCs or a T cell subset sorted from them (not recorded which). The CDR3 nucleotides are TGTGCCAGCAGCTTCGGCAGGATCGGATCCCACACCGGGGAGCTGTTTTTT. This translates into CASSFGRIGSHTGELFF.